These 18 T cell receptor beta chains came from one sample sequenced in a study of T cell responses to AZD1222 COVID-19 vaccine. This table comes from immunoSEQ multiplex PCR, and its TCRdb copy is limited to in-frame clones, with some not included. Seen here are around 120,000 clones, more than 85% observed once, and the top ten hold 6.5% to 9.5%. Sample: peripheral blood, taken on day 0 of AZD1222 vaccination. These receptors were taken from an adult in good health.

This chain uses TRBV4-2 with TRBJ2-2; the D call may be TRBD1 or TRBD2 (6 bases each). Germline loops: CDR1 LGHNA, CDR2 YNFKEQ. V was shortened by 1 base and J by 5 bases, with 11 bases between the two germline ends. The CDR3 has 15 amino acids. CDR3 nucleotides: TGTGCCAGCAGCCAAGTAGGGGGGCGGACCGGGGAGCTGTTTTTT. It encodes CASSQVGGRTGELFF.

As DNA, the CDR3 is TGCGCCAGCAGCGGGATAATAGCGGGAGACGCTGAAGAGCAGTACTTC. Translation gives CASSGIIAGDAEEQYF. This chain uses TRBV5-1 with TRBJ2-7; 9 nucleotides match TRBD2. With V trimmed by 4 bases and J by 7 bases, 15 bases remained unmatched. CDR1 SGHRS and CDR2 YFSETQ come from the germline V gene. The CDR3 is 16 residues long.

The chain carries TRBV19 and TRBJ1-1; no clear D. V was pared by 9 bases and J by 0 bases, with 11 bases between. CDR1 and CDR2 from the germline V gene are LNHDA and SQIVND (reference sequence). CDR3 length: 13 amino acids. The CDR3 DNA follows: TGTGCCAGCTCGGGAGTTGTGAACACTGAAGCTTTCTTT. Amino acid sequence: CASSGVVNTEAFF.

This chain joins TRBV28 and TRBJ2-4, with unresolved D. V was shortened by 5 bases and J by 3 bases, with 8 bases between the two germline ends. The CDR3 extends over 13 amino acids. Germline lookup yields CDR1 MDHEN and CDR2 SYDVKM. The CDR3 sequence: CASSPGGKNIQYF. The CDR3 DNA reads TGTGCCAGCAGTCCCGGTGGCAAAAACATTCAGTACTTC.

DNA of the CDR3: TGTGCCAGCAGCATTAGCGGGGGGGCGATTTTGCAGTATTTT. It yields the protein CASSISGGAILQYF. The V call is TRBV5-6, the J call TRBJ2-3; 11 bases match TRBD2. This CDR3 region has 14 residues. Germline trimming cut 4 bases from V and 11 bases from J; bases unmatched to any gene: 9. Per germline, CDR1 SGHDT and CDR2 YYEEEE.

This clone was picked up a small number of times. The chain links TRBV12-3 or TRBV12-4 to TRBJ2-7; D gene ambiguous. Between the trimmed V and J ends, which lost 1 base and 3 bases, there was a span of 7 bases. The CDR3 sequence is 13 residues long. The DNA of the CDR3 is TGTGCCAGCAGTTTAGAGGAATTCTACGAGCAGTACTTC. Protein sequence: CASSLEEFYEQYF.

The chain employs TRBV5-6 and TRBJ1-6; D unclear. Per the germline V gene, CDR1 is SGHDT and CDR2 is YYEEEE. V lost 1 base to trimming and J lost 16 bases, with 12 bases between them. This CDR3 spans 12 amino acids. Written as DNA, the CDR3 is TGTGCCAGCAGCTTGAGATCAATCCCTCTCCACTTT. Translation gives CASSLRSIPLHF.

This rearrangement joins TRBV28 to TRBJ1-2; D not resolved. CDR3 length equals 15 residues. The V gene lost 7 bases and the J gene lost 4 bases, with 19 bases spanning the gap. Looked up from germline, CDR1 is MDHEN and CDR2 is SYDVKM. CDR3 DNA: TGTGCCAGCACCCGAACCCCTCTTGGGTCCTATGGCTACACCTTC. It codes for CASTRTPLGSYGYTF.

The chain carries TRBV7-8 and TRBJ2-5, with D hard to call. With 0 bases removed from V and 4 bases from J, the gap between germline ends came to 15 bases. The CDR3 spans 16 residues. The germline CDR1 and CDR2 sequences are SGHVS and FQNEAQ. The CDR3 nucleotides are TGTGCCAGCAGCTTAGCGCTGGGTAGGGTAGGAGAGACCCAGTACTTC. Its protein is CASSLALGRVGETQYF.

The chain couples TRBV27 to TRBJ2-7; D gene unclear. With 3 bases removed from V and 2 bases from J, the gap between germline ends came to 8 bases. This CDR3 spans 13 amino acids. Germline V gene sequence: CDR1 MNHEY, CDR2 SMNVEV (reference sequence). The CDR3, as DNA: TGTGCCAGCAGTTTTGCGGATACCTACGAGCAGTACTTC. As protein: CASSFADTYEQYF.

V is TRBV18 and J is TRBJ2-7; weak D call: TRBD1 (5 bases). V was trimmed by 0 bases and J by 2 bases, leaving 8 bases between them. Germline V lookup: CDR1 KGHSH, CDR2 LQKENI. The CDR3 has 14 residues. The CDR3 is CASSPPQGTYEQYF. For the CDR3, the DNA is TGTGCCAGCTCACCACCGCAGGGAACCTACGAGCAGTACTTC.

The chain recombines TRBV28 with TRBJ2-1, with a weak D call TRBD1 (6 bases). The V end was cut by 5 bases, the J end by 8 bases, with 13 bases between. CDR1 is MDHEN, CDR2 SYDVKM, per germline. There are 13 residues in the CDR3. This CDR3 reads CASSLQGVDEQFF. The CDR3 nucleotides are TGTGCCAGCAGTCTACAGGGCGTTGATGAGCAGTTCTTC.

The chain is built from TRBV28 and TRBJ1-2; the D is unclear. Trimming stripped 11 bases from V and 7 bases from J, with 20 bases between. There are 13 residues in the CDR3. Germline CDR1 is MDHEN and CDR2 is SYDVKM. DNA for the CDR3: TGTGCCGCGAGGATGTCGGCGGTGTTTGGCTACACCTTC. Translated, it gives CAARMSAVFGYTF.

The V call is TRBV6-5, the J call TRBJ1-2; no definite D call. V lost 2 bases to trimming and J lost 0 bases, with 10 bases between them. In germline, CDR1 is MNHEY, CDR2 SVGAGI. The CDR3 is 15 amino acids. The CDR3 here is CASSYQGSANYGYTF. The CDR3, as DNA: TGTGCCAGCAGTTACCAAGGATCGGCTAACTATGGCTACACCTTC.

A few counts support this clone. This chain joins TRBV9 and TRBJ1-6; D uncertain. This CDR3 region has 12 residues. Germline V gene data show CDR1 as SGDLS and CDR2 as YYNGEE. Trimming shortened V by 0 bases and J by 7 bases, and 2 bases separated the two germline ends. The CDR3 DNA reads TGTGCCAGCAGCGTAGGCAATTCACCCCTCCACTTT. This codes for CASSVGNSPLHF.

V is TRBV19 and J is TRBJ1-5; D perhaps matches TRBD1 (5 bases). CDR3 size: 13 residues. Germline V gene data show CDR1 as LNHDA and CDR2 as SQIVND (reference sequence). Trimming stripped 1 base from V and 4 bases from J, with 5 bases between. CDR3 loop: CASSIGGNQPQHF. CDR3 in DNA: TGTGCCAGTAGTATAGGGGGGAATCAGCCCCAGCATTTT.

This rearrangement joins TRBV28 to TRBJ2-7; D remains ambiguous. Trimming left V 7 bases short and J 0 bases short, with 7 bases between. Looked up from germline, CDR1 is MDHEN and CDR2 is SYDVKM. The CDR3 sequence is 12 residues long. This CDR3 is CASNTGSYEQYF. In DNA, the CDR3 is TGTGCCAGCAACACGGGCTCCTACGAGCAGTACTTC.

The chain uses TRBV9 and TRBJ1-6; the D gene is possibly TRBD1 (5 bases). The CDR3 is 15 amino acids. Germline CDR1 SGDLS, CDR2 YYNGEE. The V gene lost 0 bases and the J gene lost 5 bases, with 9 bases spanning the gap. Written as DNA, the CDR3 is TGTGCCAGCAGCGTAGATGGGGCGCATAATTCACCCCTCCACTTT. Translating gives CASSVDGAHNSPLHF.